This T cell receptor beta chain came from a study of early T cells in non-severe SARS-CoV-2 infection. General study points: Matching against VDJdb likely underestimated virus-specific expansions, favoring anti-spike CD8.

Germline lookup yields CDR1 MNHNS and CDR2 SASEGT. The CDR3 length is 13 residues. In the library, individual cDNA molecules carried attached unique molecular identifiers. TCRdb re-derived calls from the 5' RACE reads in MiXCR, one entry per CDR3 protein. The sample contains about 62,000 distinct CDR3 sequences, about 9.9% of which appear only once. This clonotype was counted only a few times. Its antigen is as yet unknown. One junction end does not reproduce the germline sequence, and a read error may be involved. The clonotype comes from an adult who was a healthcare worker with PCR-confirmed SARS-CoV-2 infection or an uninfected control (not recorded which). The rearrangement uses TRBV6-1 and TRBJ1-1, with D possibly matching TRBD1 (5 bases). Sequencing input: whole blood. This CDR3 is CATSRGEWTEAFF. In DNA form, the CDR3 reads TGTGCCACCAGTAGGGGAGAATGGACTGAAGCTTTCTTT.